The rows below give T cell receptor beta chains drawn from one sample of a study of blood T cell repertoires in COVID-19. Assay: immunoSEQ multiplex PCR; the TCRdb copy retains only in-frame clones and omits some. The table lists approximately 250,000 clones, 80% to 90% of them singletons. The source material was PBMCs or T cells enriched from blood (not recorded which). The receptor set was obtained from a woman in her twenties or thirties with acute COVID-19. The CDR3 runs from the conserved cysteine through the conserved F or W. The order of the fields is CDR3 DNA, CDR3 protein, clone size, V gene, D gene, CDR3 length, J gene. A D gene is named only where the DNA matches it firmly. For some rows the clone size is stated as once, few or many, or as a class when expanded; others skip it.

TGTGCCACCCAGCGGCCGGGGAGCACTGAAGCTTTCTTT,CATQRPGSTEAFF,.,TRBV19,.,13,TRBJ1-1
TGTGCCAGCAGGATACAGGGGGCTAGCAATCAGCCCCAGCATTTT,CASRIQGASNQPQHF,.,TRBV6-5,TRBD1,15,TRBJ1-5
TGTGCCACCAGCAGAGATAAGGCGGACTATGGCTACACCTTC,CATSRDKADYGYTF,.,TRBV15,.,14,TRBJ1-2
TGTGCCAGCAGTTCGGGACAGGGGCTCTCCTACGAGCAGTACTTC,CASSSGQGLSYEQYF,.,TRBV28,TRBD1,15,TRBJ2-7
TGCGCCAGCAGAAACGGGCTAGCGGGAGGCACCTACGAGCAGTACTTC,CASRNGLAGGTYEQYF,.,TRBV5-1,TRBD2,16,TRBJ2-7
TGTGCCAGCAGTTTATTCCTTCGCCCTAGCGGGAGGTACTCTTCCTACGAGCAGTACTTC,CASSLFLRPSGRYSSYEQYF,.,TRBV28,TRBD2,20,TRBJ2-7
TGCAGCGCCAGGGTTCTAGCGGGAATGTACTACGAGCAGTACTTC,CSARVLAGMYYEQYF,.,TRBV29-1,TRBD2,15,TRBJ2-7
TGTGCCAGCAGCTTAAAAGTAGCGGGAGTAATGGGCCAAGAGACCCAGTACTTC,CASSLKVAGVMGQETQYF,.,TRBV11-2,TRBD2,18,TRBJ2-5
TGTGCCACCAGTGACCCACCCGGACAGGGCGTCGGTTACAATGAGCAGTTCTTC,CATSDPPGQGVGYNEQFF,few,TRBV24-1,TRBD1,18,TRBJ2-1
TGTGCCAGTAGTATGTCGGGACAGGGGAGGCCTGAAGCTTTCTTT,CASSMSGQGRPEAFF,.,TRBV19,TRBD1,15,TRBJ1-1
TGTGCCAGCTCTGGACAGGGGGCGAATCAGCCCCAGCATTTT,CASSGQGANQPQHF,.,TRBV2,TRBD1,14,TRBJ1-5
TGCGCCAGCAGCTTGGTTTTAGCGGGAGCCAAAAACATTCAGTACTTC,CASSLVLAGAKNIQYF,.,TRBV5-1,TRBD2,16,TRBJ2-4
TGTGCCAGCAGCGTAGATGGGACAGGCTACAATGAGCAGTTCTTC,CASSVDGTGYNEQFF,.,TRBV9,TRBD1,15,TRBJ2-1
TGTGCCAGCAGCCCCCTGGGGGGTATCAGCACAGATACGCAGTATTTT,CASSPLGGISTDTQYF,.,TRBV11-1,.,16,TRBJ2-3
TGTGCCAGCAGGCCACAGGGGGCCGACTATGGCTACACCTTC,CASRPQGADYGYTF,.,TRBV28,TRBD1,14,TRBJ1-2
TGTGCCAGCAGTGCGGGTAATGAGCAGTTCTTC,CASSAGNEQFF,.,TRBV2,.,11,TRBJ2-1
TGTGCCAGCAGAGGGTGGGAGGGAGAGACCCAGTACTTC,CASRGWEGETQYF,few,TRBV12-3/TRBV12-4,TRBD2,13,TRBJ2-5
TGTGCCAGCAGTTCTTATAGCGACGAGAAAGATACGCAGTATTTT,CASSSYSDEKDTQYF,.,TRBV27,.,15,TRBJ2-3
TGCGCCAGCAGCTTGGGGCTAGCTTATGAGCAGTTCTTC,CASSLGLAYEQFF,.,TRBV5-1,.,13,TRBJ2-1
TGTGCCAGCAGACTCCCGACTAGCGATGAGCAGTTCTTC,CASRLPTSDEQFF,.,TRBV27,TRBD2,13,TRBJ2-1
TGTGCCAGCAGCTTAGGGCAGGATGGCTACACCTTC,CASSLGQDGYTF,.,TRBV13,.,12,TRBJ1-2
TGTGCCAGCAGTCCATTGGGGGGAGGCAATCAGCCCCAGCATTTT,CASSPLGGGNQPQHF,.,TRBV28,.,15,TRBJ1-5
TGTGCCAGCAGTCTTTACTCTAACACTGAAGCTTTCTTT,CASSLYSNTEAFF,.,TRBV27,.,13,TRBJ1-1
TGTGCCAGCTCACCAGATCTACAGGGATTGTATGGCTACACCTTC,CASSPDLQGLYGYTF,.,TRBV18,.,15,TRBJ1-2
TGTGCCAGCAGTTCACAGACAGGGGGCGATCGCTACGAGCAGTACTTC,CASSSQTGGDRYEQYF,.,TRBV27,TRBD1,16,TRBJ2-7
TGTGCCAGTAGTATAGTAGAAACTAGCCGGCGTACCGAGCAGTACTTC,CASSIVETSRRTEQYF,.,TRBV19,.,16,TRBJ2-7
TGTGCCATCGGGACTAGCGGGAGGGCCGTCACCGGGGAGCTGTTTTTT,CAIGTSGRAVTGELFF,.,TRBV10-3,TRBD2,16,TRBJ2-2
TGTGCCAGCAGTTCCGCCGGGACTAGTTCCTACAATGAGCAGTTCTTC,CASSSAGTSSYNEQFF,.,TRBV28,TRBD2,16,TRBJ2-1
TGTGCCAGCAGAGAACTGGACAGGCCCTTAGATACGCAGTATTTT,CASRELDRPLDTQYF,.,TRBV5-6,TRBD1,15,TRBJ2-3
TGTGCCAGCAGCCAAGAGCTAGCGGGAATGAGGGCCGCCGGGGAGCTGTTTTTT,CASSQELAGMRAAGELFF,.,TRBV3-1/TRBV3-2,TRBD2,18,TRBJ2-2
TGTGCCAGCAAGGACAGGGTGGGAAATGAGCAGTTCTTC,CASKDRVGNEQFF,.,TRBV6-5,TRBD1,13,TRBJ2-1
TGTGCCAGCTCAGGGAGAGGGAACACTGAAGCTTTCTTT,CASSGRGNTEAFF,.,TRBV18,.,13,TRBJ1-1
TGTGCCACCAGTGACGGCGGAGCGGAGGGGAGCCTTTATGAGCAGTTCTTC,CATSDGGAEGSLYEQFF,.,TRBV24-1,.,17,TRBJ2-1
TGTGCCAGCTCACCCTTTGGGACAGGGGATCAGCCCCAGCATTTT,CASSPFGTGDQPQHF,.,TRBV18,TRBD1,15,TRBJ1-5
TGTGCCAGCGCCCGTGGCGGGAGGTACAATGAGCAGTTCTTC,CASARGGRYNEQFF,.,TRBV27,TRBD2,14,TRBJ2-1
TGCGCCAGCAGCCAAGTTCCCTCAGGGTTGCCAGTTGGGGTGGGAGATACGCAGTATTTT,CASSQVPSGLPVGVGDTQYF,.,TRBV4-1,.,20,TRBJ2-3
TGTGCCAGCAGCCCAACCCGACAGATACCCTATGGCTACACCTTC,CASSPTRQIPYGYTF,.,TRBV28,.,15,TRBJ1-2
TGTGCCAGCAGTTTATCGGCGGGAGTGGGATCAGATACGCAGTATTTT,CASSLSAGVGSDTQYF,.,TRBV27,TRBD2,16,TRBJ2-3
TGTGCCAGCAGCACAGACAGGGGGTACCAGCCCCAGCATTTT,CASSTDRGYQPQHF,once,TRBV11-1,TRBD1,14,TRBJ1-5
TGTGCCAGCCCCCCAGGACAGGGCCAGAGGTACACTGAAGCTTTCTTT,CASPPGQGQRYTEAFF,.,TRBV28,TRBD1,16,TRBJ1-1
TGTGCCAGCAGTGAATTAGCGGGTCCCTACGAGCAGTACTTC,CASSELAGPYEQYF,.,TRBV2,TRBD2,14,TRBJ2-7
TGTGCCACCAGCAGAGAGAATTTAGGACAGGGACCCTATGGCTACACCTTC,CATSRENLGQGPYGYTF,.,TRBV15,TRBD1,17,TRBJ1-2
TGTGCCAGCAGTGGGGGACAGGGAATACCTGGGGCCAACGTCCTGACTTTC,CASSGGQGIPGANVLTF,few,TRBV27,TRBD1,17,TRBJ2-6
TGTGCCAGCAGCTGGCAGTCGACTGGGGCCAACGTCCTGACTTTC,CASSWQSTGANVLTF,.,TRBV9,.,15,TRBJ2-6
TGTGCCAGCAGCTTCGGAGGGCCCCCCACAGATACGCAGTATTTT,CASSFGGPPTDTQYF,.,TRBV7-9,.,15,TRBJ2-3
TGTGCCAGTAGTATAGAAGGGGCTGGCAATCAGCCCCAGCATTTT,CASSIEGAGNQPQHF,.,TRBV19,.,15,TRBJ1-5
TGTGCCAGCAGCTTGAGTCTCGGGCAGGGGGCTAGAGGTGGCTACACCTTC,CASSLSLGQGARGGYTF,once,TRBV5-4,TRBD1,17,TRBJ1-2
TGTGCCAGCAGCCTGACATTAACAGGGGCGGCGAACGAGCAGTACTTC,CASSLTLTGAANEQYF,.,TRBV5-5,TRBD1,16,TRBJ2-7
TGCGCCAGCAGCTCAGACAGGCCGACAGATGAAGCTTTCTTT,CASSSDRPTDEAFF,.,TRBV5-1,.,14,TRBJ1-1
TGTGCCAGTAGTTCGTCCGGGACTAGCGGGAGCGATGAGCAGTTCTTC,CASSSSGTSGSDEQFF,once,TRBV19,TRBD2,16,TRBJ2-1
TGCGCCAGCAGGCGGGGACAGGGAAGCTCCTATAATTCACCCCTCCACTTT,CASRRGQGSSYNSPLHF,.,TRBV4-1,TRBD1,17,TRBJ1-6
TGTGCCAGCAGCAAAGCCGGCAGGGGGGATGGCTACACCTTC,CASSKAGRGDGYTF,.,TRBV21-1,.,14,TRBJ1-2
TGTGCCAGCAGCTCTAGGACAGAGGGAGACACAGATACGCAGTATTTT,CASSSRTEGDTDTQYF,.,TRBV11-3,.,16,TRBJ2-3
TGTGCCAGCAGCTTAGAGGGGACTAGCGGCGAAGGCTACGAGCAGTACTTC,CASSLEGTSGEGYEQYF,.,TRBV11-2,TRBD2,17,TRBJ2-7
TGTGCCAGCAGCGTCCGGGGACAACTAGCCAAAAACATTCAGTACTTC,CASSVRGQLAKNIQYF,.,TRBV7-9,.,16,TRBJ2-4
TGTGCCAGCAAAGGCACAGGGGTTGAAATCAATCAGCCCCAGCATTTT,CASKGTGVEINQPQHF,.,TRBV21-1,.,16,TRBJ1-5
TGCGCCAGCAGCCAAGCGGCAGGGTTGAACTATGGCTACACCTTC,CASSQAAGLNYGYTF,.,TRBV4-3,.,15,TRBJ1-2